Listed below are T cell receptor beta chains from one sample, sequenced in a study of blood T cell repertoires in COVID-19. Assay: immunoSEQ multiplex PCR; the TCRdb copy retains only in-frame clones and omits some. The sample has approximately 360,000 clones; around 90% are singletons. Sequenced input: peripheral blood. The receptors were gathered from a man aged 18 to 29 with active or convalescent COVID-19. The CDR3 runs from the conserved cysteine through the conserved F or W. A D gene is named only where the DNA matches it firmly. The size of a clone is reported for some rows only, either as once, few or many, or as a class for expanded clones.

J	D	size	length	V	CDR3	DNA
TRBJ2-1	NA	NA	15	TRBV27	CASSPRDTGLYEQFF	TGTGCCAGCAGCCCGCGTGACACGGGATTGTATGAGCAGTTCTTC
TRBJ1-1	NA	NA	14	TRBV28	CATTTIPLNTEAFF	TGTGCCACCACAACCATCCCCTTGAACACTGAAGCTTTCTTT
TRBJ1-2	NA	NA	14	TRBV24-1	CATSDIGGFNGYTF	TGTGCCACCAGTGATATTGGGGGCTTTAATGGCTACACCTTC
TRBJ2-3	NA	NA	14	TRBV7-3	CASSLTGSTDTQYF	TGTGCCAGCAGCTTAACGGGCAGCACAGATACGCAGTATTTT
TRBJ2-3	TRBD2	NA	17	TRBV4-3	CASSLRTSGISIDTQYF	TGCGCCAGCAGCCTCCGGACTAGCGGGATATCAATCGATACGCAGTATTTT
TRBJ2-7	TRBD2	once	15	TRBV7-2	CASSNWGGSSYEQYF	TGTGCCAGCAGCAACTGGGGCGGGAGCTCCTACGAGCAGTACTTC
TRBJ1-5	NA	few	15	TRBV19	CASKGRGLGNQPQHF	TGTGCCAGTAAGGGAAGGGGGTTGGGCAATCAGCCCCAGCATTTT
TRBJ1-2	NA	NA	14	TRBV9	CASSMSTEHYGYTF	TGTGCCAGCAGCATGTCGACAGAACACTATGGCTACACCTTC
TRBJ2-1	NA	NA	14	TRBV7-2	CASSFWAVRNEQFF	TGTGCCAGCAGCTTCTGGGCCGTTAGGAATGAGCAGTTCTTC
TRBJ1-1	NA	NA	14	TRBV19	CASRLQGRDTEAFF	TGTGCCAGTAGGCTACAGGGTCGGGACACTGAAGCTTTCTTT
TRBJ1-5	TRBD1	NA	15	TRBV28	CASSSPGTGNQPQHF	TGTGCCAGCAGTTCCCCCGGGACAGGGAATCAGCCCCAGCATTTT
TRBJ2-7	NA	NA	14	TRBV5-4	CASSPGEAIYEQYF	TGTGCCAGCAGTCCCGGGGAGGCGATCTACGAGCAGTACTTC
TRBJ1-2	NA	NA	14	TRBV4-1	CASSQESGAIGYTF	TGCGCCAGCAGCCAAGAAAGCGGGGCAATAGGCTACACCTTC
TRBJ2-2	NA	NA	14	TRBV27	CASSLSARGGELFF	TGTGCCAGCAGTTTATCGGCACGGGGCGGGGAGCTGTTTTTT
TRBJ1-2	NA	once	11	TRBV6-5	CAIQGFGGYTF	TGTGCCATTCAGGGTTTCGGCGGCTACACCTTC
TRBJ2-5	TRBD2	NA	15	TRBV19	CASSRLAGGLKTQYF	TGTGCCAGTAGTAGACTAGCGGGAGGTCTGAAGACCCAGTACTTC
TRBJ2-5	TRBD2	NA	15	TRBV9	CASSRTSGRGETQYF	TGTGCCAGCAGCCGGACTAGCGGAAGGGGAGAGACCCAGTACTTC
TRBJ2-7	NA	NA	13	TRBV6-1	CASSDLESHEQYF	TGTGCCAGCAGTGACCTAGAATCGCACGAGCAGTACTTC
TRBJ2-7	TRBD1	NA	15	TRBV10-1	CASSESRQGAREQYF	TGCGCCAGCAGTGAGTCGCGGCAGGGGGCGCGGGAGCAGTACTTC
TRBJ1-1	NA	NA	14	TRBV2	CASREQGWGTEAFF	TGTGCCAGCAGGGAACAGGGTTGGGGCACTGAAGCTTTCTTT
TRBJ2-7	NA	NA	14	TRBV11-2	CASSLGQVDYEQYF	TGTGCCAGCAGCTTAGGACAGGTTGACTACGAGCAGTACTTC
TRBJ2-3	NA	NA	13	TRBV7-2	CASSSPGLHTQYF	TGTGCCAGCAGCTCGCCAGGGTTACATACGCAGTATTTT
TRBJ1-5	TRBD1	NA	16	TRBV9	CASSGGDSRNNQPQHF	TGTGCCAGCAGCGGGGGGGACAGCCGAAACAATCAGCCCCAGCATTTT
TRBJ2-4	NA	NA	13	TRBV5-6	CASSLALENIQYF	TGTGCCAGCAGCTTGGCTCTAGAAAACATTCAGTACTTC
TRBJ1-5	TRBD1	NA	16	TRBV6-2/TRBV6-3	CASSYSDRVGNQPQHF	TGTGCCAGCAGTTACTCGGACAGGGTGGGCAATCAGCCCCAGCATTTT
TRBJ2-7	NA	NA	14	TRBV28	CASSTLGVREEQYF	TGTGCCAGCAGTACCCTAGGGGTCCGTGAGGAGCAGTACTTC
TRBJ1-2	NA	NA	16	TRBV27	CASRNTVGGAYYGYTF	TGTGCCAGCAGGAATACCGTGGGCGGGGCCTACTATGGCTACACCTTC
TRBJ1-1	NA	once	15	TRBV9	CASSVAGRGNTEAFF	TGTGCCAGCAGCGTAGCTGGGCGTGGGAACACTGAAGCTTTCTTT
TRBJ2-1	NA	NA	16	TRBV4-3	CASSQESGGSYNEQFF	TGCGCCAGCAGCCAAGAATCCGGAGGCTCCTACAATGAGCAGTTCTTC
TRBJ1-6	NA	NA	14	TRBV7-2	CASREALYNSPLHF	TGTGCCAGCAGGGAAGCGCTTTATAATTCACCCCTCCACTTT
TRBJ2-1	NA	NA	15	TRBV4-1	CASSQDPDSYNEQFF	TGCGCCAGCAGCCAAGACCCGGACAGTTACAATGAGCAGTTCTTC
TRBJ2-1	TRBD2	NA	16	TRBV6-2/TRBV6-3	CASSSQLADSYNEQFF	TGTGCCAGCAGTTCCCAACTAGCGGACTCCTACAATGAGCAGTTCTTC
TRBJ1-5	TRBD1	NA	17	TRBV5-6	CASSLWFGTGVRQPQHF	TGTGCCAGCAGCTTGTGGTTTGGGACAGGGGTAAGACAGCCCCAGCATTTT
TRBJ2-7	TRBD2	many	14	TRBV6-2/TRBV6-3	CASSYGTSGYEQYF	TGTGCCAGCAGTTACGGGACTAGCGGGTACGAGCAGTACTTC
TRBJ1-1	TRBD1	NA	12	TRBV5-1	CASSPGTGRAFF	TGCGCCAGCAGCCCCGGGACAGGGAGAGCTTTCTTT
TRBJ1-2	NA	once	15	TRBV6-2/TRBV6-3	CASSLFMEGTEGYTF	TGTGCCAGCAGTCTTTTCATGGAGGGAACGGAAGGCTACACCTTC
TRBJ2-4	TRBD2	NA	15	TRBV6-4	CASSVGSGATNIQYF	TGTGCCAGCAGTGTAGGTAGCGGGGCTACTAACATTCAGTACTTC
TRBJ2-5	TRBD1	NA	14	TRBV7-9	CASSFRGPGETQYF	TGTGCCAGCAGCTTCAGGGGGCCGGGGGAGACCCAGTACTTC
TRBJ1-1	NA	NA	15	TRBV24-1	CATSDFPDENTEAFF	TGTGCCACCAGTGATTTCCCAGATGAGAACACTGAAGCTTTCTTT
TRBJ1-2	TRBD1	NA	13	TRBV7-2	CASSLGQNYGYTF	TGTGCCAGCAGCTTGGGACAGAACTATGGCTACACCTTC
TRBJ2-7	TRBD2	NA	18	TRBV7-2	CASSPRGTSGRTHYEQYF	TGTGCCAGCAGCCCCAGGGGGACTAGCGGGAGGACGCACTACGAGCAGTACTTC
TRBJ2-3	TRBD2	once	16	TRBV7-8	CASSLDWAGGTDTQYF	TGTGCCAGCAGCTTAGACTGGGCGGGAGGCACAGATACGCAGTATTTT
TRBJ1-2	TRBD1	once	16	TRBV4-2	CASSQDLSGQNYGYTF	TGTGCCAGCAGCCAAGACCTGTCGGGACAGAACTATGGCTACACCTTC
TRBJ1-4	TRBD1	once	16	TRBV10-2	CASIRTGGLTNEKLFF	TGCGCCAGCATCCGGACAGGGGGCTTAACTAATGAAAAACTGTTTTTT
TRBJ1-3	NA	NA	15	TRBV19	CASSRGASSGNTIYF	TGTGCCAGTAGTCGCGGGGCATCCTCTGGAAACACCATATATTTT
TRBJ1-2	NA	NA	13	TRBV6-6	CASRDRQSYGYTF	TGTGCCAGCAGAGACAGACAGTCTTATGGCTACACCTTC
TRBJ2-5	TRBD2	NA	17	TRBV29-1	CSVDGTGTSGGYETQYF	TGCAGCGTGGATGGCACCGGGACTAGCGGGGGGTACGAGACCCAGTACTTC
TRBJ2-3	TRBD2	once	16	TRBV9	CASSVGNGGGTDTQYF	TGTGCCAGCAGCGTAGGGAACGGGGGGGGCACAGATACGCAGTATTTT
TRBJ1-4	TRBD1	NA	14	TRBV28	CASRTAGGLEKLFF	TGTGCCAGCAGGACCGCAGGGGGATTAGAAAAACTGTTTTTT
TRBJ1-1	TRBD1	NA	13	TRBV6-5	CASKRQGNTEAFF	TGTGCCAGCAAAAGACAGGGGAACACTGAAGCTTTCTTT
TRBJ1-4	NA	NA	15	TRBV6-6	CASSYSRQTNEKLFF	TGTGCCAGCAGTTACTCGAGACAGACAAATGAAAAACTGTTTTTT
TRBJ1-1	NA	NA	15	TRBV29-1	CSVVPGGGARTEAFF	TGCAGCGTGGTACCCGGCGGGGGGGCCCGAACTGAAGCTTTCTTT
TRBJ1-6	TRBD1	few	14	TRBV27	CASSRTGWGSPLHF	TGTGCCAGCAGTCGGACAGGGTGGGGTTCACCCCTCCACTTT